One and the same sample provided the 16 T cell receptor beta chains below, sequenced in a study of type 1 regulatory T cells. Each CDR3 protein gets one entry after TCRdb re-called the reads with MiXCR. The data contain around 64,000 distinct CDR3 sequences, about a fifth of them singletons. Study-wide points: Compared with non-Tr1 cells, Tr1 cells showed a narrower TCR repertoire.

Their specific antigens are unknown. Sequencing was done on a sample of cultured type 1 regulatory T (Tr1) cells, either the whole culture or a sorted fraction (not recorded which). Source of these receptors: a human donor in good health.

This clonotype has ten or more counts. CDR3 amino acids: CASSLLDEQFF. CDR3 nucleotide sequence: TGTGCCAGCAGCTTACTCGATGAGCAGTTCTTC. The chain links TRBV5-6 to TRBJ2-1, with unresolved D. V lost 2 bases, J lost 8 bases, and 5 bases lay in between. CDR3 length: 11 residues. CDR1 is SGHDT and CDR2 is YYEEEE in the germline V gene.

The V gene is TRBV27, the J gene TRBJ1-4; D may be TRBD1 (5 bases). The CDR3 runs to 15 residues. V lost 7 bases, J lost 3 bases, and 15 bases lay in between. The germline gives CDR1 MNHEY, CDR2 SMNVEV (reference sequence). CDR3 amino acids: CASIRVPGANEKLFF. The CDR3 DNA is TGTGCCAGCATTAGAGTACCGGGGGCTAATGAAAAACTGTTTTTT.

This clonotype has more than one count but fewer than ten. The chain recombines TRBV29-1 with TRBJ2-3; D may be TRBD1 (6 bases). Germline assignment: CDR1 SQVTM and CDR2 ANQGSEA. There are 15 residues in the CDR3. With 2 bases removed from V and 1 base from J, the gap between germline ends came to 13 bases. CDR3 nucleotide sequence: TGCAGCGTTGAAAGAGAGGGGGAAGGCACAGATACGCAGTATTTT. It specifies CSVEREGEGTDTQYF.

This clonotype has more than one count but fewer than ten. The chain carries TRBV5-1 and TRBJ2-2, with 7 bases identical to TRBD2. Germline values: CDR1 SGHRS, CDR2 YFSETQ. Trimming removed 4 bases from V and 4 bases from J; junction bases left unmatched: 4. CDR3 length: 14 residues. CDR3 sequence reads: CASSVGLITGELFF. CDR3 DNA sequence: TGCGCCAGCAGCGTGGGACTAATCACCGGGGAGCTGTTTTTT.

CDR3 amino acids: CSARDRRLNPYNEQFF. Written as DNA, the CDR3 is TGCAGTGCTAGAGATCGAAGACTCAACCCCTACAATGAGCAGTTCTTC. J is TRBJ2-1 and V is TRBV20-1; D call uncertain. The CDR3 length is 16 residues. The germline V gene encodes CDR1 DFQATT and CDR2 SNEGSKA (reference sequence). V lost 0 bases and J 2 bases, leaving 14 bases between the germline ends.

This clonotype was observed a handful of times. This chain's CDR3 is CATSNYGYTF. DNA for the CDR3: TGTGCCACTTCAAACTATGGCTACACCTTC. The rearrangement joins TRBV19 to TRBJ1-2, with no clear D. This CDR3 is built from 10 residues. CDR1 LNHDA and CDR2 SQIVND come from the germline V gene (reference sequence). V dropped 10 bases and J dropped 2 bases, with 5 bases sitting between them.

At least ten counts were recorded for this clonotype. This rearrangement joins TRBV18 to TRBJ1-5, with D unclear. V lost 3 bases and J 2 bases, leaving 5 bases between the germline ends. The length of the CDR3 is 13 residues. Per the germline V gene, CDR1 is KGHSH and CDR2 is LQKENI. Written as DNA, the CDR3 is TGTGCCAGCTCACCCCAGGGCAATCAGCCCCAGCATTTT. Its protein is CASSPQGNQPQHF.

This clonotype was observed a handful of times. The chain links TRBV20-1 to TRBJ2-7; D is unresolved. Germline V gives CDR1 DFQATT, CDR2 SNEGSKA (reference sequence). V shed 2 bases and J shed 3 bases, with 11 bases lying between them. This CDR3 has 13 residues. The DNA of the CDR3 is TGCAGTGCTAGAAGAAGCGAGAACTACGAGCAGTACTTC. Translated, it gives CSARRSENYEQYF.

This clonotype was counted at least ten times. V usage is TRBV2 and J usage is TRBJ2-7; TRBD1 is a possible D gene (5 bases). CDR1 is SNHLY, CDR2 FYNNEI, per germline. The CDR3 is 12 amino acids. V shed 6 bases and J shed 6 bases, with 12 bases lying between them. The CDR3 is CASSVLTGEQYF. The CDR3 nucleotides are TGTGCCAGCAGCGTATTAACAGGCGAGCAGTACTTC.

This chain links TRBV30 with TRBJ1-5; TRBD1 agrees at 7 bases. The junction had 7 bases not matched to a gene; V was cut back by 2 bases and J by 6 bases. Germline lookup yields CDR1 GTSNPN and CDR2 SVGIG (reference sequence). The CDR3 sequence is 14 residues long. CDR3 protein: CAWSIGGGSQPQHF. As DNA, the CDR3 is TGTGCCTGGAGTATTGGAGGGGGCAGTCAGCCCCAGCATTTT.

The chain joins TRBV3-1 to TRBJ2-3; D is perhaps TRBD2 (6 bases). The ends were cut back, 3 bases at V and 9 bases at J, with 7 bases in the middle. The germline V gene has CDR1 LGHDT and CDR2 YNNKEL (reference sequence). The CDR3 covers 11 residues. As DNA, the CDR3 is TGTGCCAGCAGCCACGGAGGGACGCAGTATTTT. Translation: CASSHGGTQYF.

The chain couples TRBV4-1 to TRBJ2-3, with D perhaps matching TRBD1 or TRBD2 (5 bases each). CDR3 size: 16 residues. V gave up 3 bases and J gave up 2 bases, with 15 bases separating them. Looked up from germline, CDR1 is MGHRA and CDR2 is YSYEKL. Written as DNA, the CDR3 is TGCGCCAGCAGCCAGGCCGGGACCTCCACCACAGATACGCAGTATTTT. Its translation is CASSQAGTSTTDTQYF.

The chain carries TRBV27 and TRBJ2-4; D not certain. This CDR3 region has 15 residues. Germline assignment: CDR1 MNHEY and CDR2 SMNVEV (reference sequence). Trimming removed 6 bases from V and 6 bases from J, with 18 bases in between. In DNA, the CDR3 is TGTGCCAGCAGCTCAGAATCCCCGATTAGAAACATTCAGTACTTC. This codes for CASSSESPIRNIQYF.

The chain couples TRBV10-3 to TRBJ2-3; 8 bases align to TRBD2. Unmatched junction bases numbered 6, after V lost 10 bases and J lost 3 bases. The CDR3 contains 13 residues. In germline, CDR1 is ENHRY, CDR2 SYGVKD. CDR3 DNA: TGTGCCACCAAAGCGGGAGAGACAGATACGCAGTATTTT. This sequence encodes CATKAGETDTQYF.

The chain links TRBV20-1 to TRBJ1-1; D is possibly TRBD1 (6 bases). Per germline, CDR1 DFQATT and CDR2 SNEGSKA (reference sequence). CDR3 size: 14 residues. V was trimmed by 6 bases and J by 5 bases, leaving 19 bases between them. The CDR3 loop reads CSAQPAGRGTEAFF. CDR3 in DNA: TGCAGTGCCCAACCGGCCGGGAGGGGGACTGAAGCTTTCTTT.

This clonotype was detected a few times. CDR3 sequence: CASSQATYNEQFF. Here the CDR3 DNA reads TGTGCCAGCAGCCAAGCCACCTACAATGAGCAGTTCTTC. The rearrangement joins TRBV3-1 to TRBJ2-1; D ambiguous. The CDR3 length is 13 residues. The V gene lost 1 base and the J gene lost 2 bases, with 3 bases spanning the gap. Germline loops: CDR1 LGHDT, CDR2 YNNKEL (reference sequence).